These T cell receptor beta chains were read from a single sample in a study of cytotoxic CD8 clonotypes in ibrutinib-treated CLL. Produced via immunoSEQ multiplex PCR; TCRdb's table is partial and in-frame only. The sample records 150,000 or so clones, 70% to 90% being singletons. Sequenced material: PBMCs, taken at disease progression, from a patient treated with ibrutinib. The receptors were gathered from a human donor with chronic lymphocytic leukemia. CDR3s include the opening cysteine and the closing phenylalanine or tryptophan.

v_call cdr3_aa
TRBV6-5 CASSYTLAGLNTEAFF
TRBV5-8 CASTMGAYNSYEQYF
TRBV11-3 CASSLEGREANYGYTF
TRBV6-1 CASSEADTTFYNEQFF
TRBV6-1 CASSEGLGETQYF
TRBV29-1 CSVAGGRNYGYTF
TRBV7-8 CASSLGLLSGRYNYEQYF
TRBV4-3 CASSQDMGGRELSEQYF
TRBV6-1 CASSEGTEYGYTF
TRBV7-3 CASSSSGGEMNTEAFF
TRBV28 CASSFPGEQFF
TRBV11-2 CASSLFRDSPRVIPYEQYF
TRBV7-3 CASSLDSAQNTEAFF
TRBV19 CASSIGISSGNTIYF
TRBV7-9 CASSSDLISGANVLTF
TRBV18 CASSPLAEKIQPQHF
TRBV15 CATSRDQGAGGYTF
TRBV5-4 CASSNPLQGYTF